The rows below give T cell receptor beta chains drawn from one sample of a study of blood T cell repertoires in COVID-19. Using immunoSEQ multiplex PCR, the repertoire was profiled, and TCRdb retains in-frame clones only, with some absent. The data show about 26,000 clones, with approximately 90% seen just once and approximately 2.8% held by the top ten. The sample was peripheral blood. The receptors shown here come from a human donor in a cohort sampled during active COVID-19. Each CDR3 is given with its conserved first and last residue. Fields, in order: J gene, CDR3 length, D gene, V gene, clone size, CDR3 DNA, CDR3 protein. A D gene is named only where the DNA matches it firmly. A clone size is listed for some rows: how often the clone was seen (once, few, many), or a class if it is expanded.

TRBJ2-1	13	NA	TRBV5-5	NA	TGTGCCAGCAGCAAAGTTCCGTCGGGTGAGCAGTTCTTC	CASSKVPSGEQFF
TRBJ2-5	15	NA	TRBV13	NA	TGTGCCAGCAGCTGGGGGTTGGACAGACAAGAGACCCAGTACTTC	CASSWGLDRQETQYF
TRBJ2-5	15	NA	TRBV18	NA	TGTGCCAGCTCACCGGACAGATTTACGGGGGAGACCCAGTACTTC	CASSPDRFTGETQYF
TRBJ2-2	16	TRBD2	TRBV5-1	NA	TGCGCCAGCAGCGCGGGACTAGCGGGGAGGGCCGGGGAGCTGTTTTTT	CASSAGLAGRAGELFF
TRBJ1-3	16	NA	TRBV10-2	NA	TGCGCCAGCAGTGAGTCGACAGGCGTAGGGGCAGACACCATATATTTT	CASSESTGVGADTIYF
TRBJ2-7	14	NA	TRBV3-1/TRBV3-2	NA	TGTGCCAGCAGCCAGTTGGGGCGCTCCTACGAGCAGTACTTC	CASSQLGRSYEQYF
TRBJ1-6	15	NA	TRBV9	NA	TGTGCCAGCAGCGTCTCAGCGGGGGTCGGTTCACCCCTCCACTTT	CASSVSAGVGSPLHF
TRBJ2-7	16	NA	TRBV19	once	TGTGCCAGTAGTATATCGACAGCCTCCGTCCCCTACGAGCAGTACTTC	CASSISTASVPYEQYF
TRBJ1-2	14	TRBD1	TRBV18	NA	TGTGCCAGCTCACCACCCGCAGGGGGCAATGGCTACACCTTC	CASSPPAGGNGYTF
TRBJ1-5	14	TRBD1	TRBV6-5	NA	TGTGCCAGCACTGGTGACAGGGGTAGACAGCCCCAGCATTTT	CASTGDRGRQPQHF
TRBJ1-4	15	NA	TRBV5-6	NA	TGTGCCAGCAGCTTCGAGACAGCGCAGAATGAAAAACTGTTTTTT	CASSFETAQNEKLFF
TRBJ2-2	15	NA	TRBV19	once	TGTGCCAGTAGTATGAAAGGGTCGGGGTCCGGGGAGCTGTTTTTT	CASSMKGSGSGELFF
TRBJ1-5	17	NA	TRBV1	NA	TGCACCAGCAGCCAAGATCTGCCGGTCCCTCGGGGTCAGCCCCAGCATTTT	CTSSQDLPVPRGQPQHF
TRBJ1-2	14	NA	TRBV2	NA	TGTGCCAGCAGTGAATCGTCCCGTAACTATGGCTACACCTTC	CASSESSRNYGYTF
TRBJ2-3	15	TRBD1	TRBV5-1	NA	TGCGCCAGCAGCCTAGGAGGACAGGGTGTGGGTACGCAGTATTTT	CASSLGGQGVGTQYF
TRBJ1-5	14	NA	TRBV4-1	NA	TGCGCCAGCAGCCAAGGTATAGGGGGTCAGCCCCAGCATTTT	CASSQGIGGQPQHF
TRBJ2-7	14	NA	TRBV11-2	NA	TGTGCCAGCAGCTTAGTCAGGACAGCCTACGAGCAGTACTTC	CASSLVRTAYEQYF
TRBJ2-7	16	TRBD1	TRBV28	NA	TGTGCCAGCAGACTACCCACCGGACAGGGGTTCTACGAGCAGTACTTC	CASRLPTGQGFYEQYF
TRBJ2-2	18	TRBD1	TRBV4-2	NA	TGTGCCAGCAGCCAAGTCTACCCGGGACAGGGTACTGGCGGGGAGCTGTTTTTT	CASSQVYPGQGTGGELFF
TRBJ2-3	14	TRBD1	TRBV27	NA	TGTGCCAGTAAAGACAGGGGGCACACAGATACGCAGTATTTT	CASKDRGHTDTQYF
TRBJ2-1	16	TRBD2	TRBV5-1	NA	TGCGCCAGCAGCTTGGGACTAGCGGGAGTGATTAATGAGCAGTTCTTC	CASSLGLAGVINEQFF
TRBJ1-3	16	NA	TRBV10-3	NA	TGTGCCATCAGTGAGGCCGGGAAGGTCGGTAGAAACACCATATATTTT	CAISEAGKVGRNTIYF
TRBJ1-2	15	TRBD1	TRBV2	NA	TGTGCCAGCAGCTCGGACAGGGGAGCTAACTATGGCTACACCTTC	CASSSDRGANYGYTF
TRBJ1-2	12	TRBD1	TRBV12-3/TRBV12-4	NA	TGTGCCAGCAGAGGGACAGTTGGTGGCTACACCTTC	CASRGTVGGYTF
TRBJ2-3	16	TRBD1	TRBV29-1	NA	TGCAGCGTATCCCCGGGACAGGGTGTAGTGGCAGATACGCAGTATTTT	CSVSPGQGVVADTQYF
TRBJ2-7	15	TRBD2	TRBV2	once	TGTGCCAGCAGGTTCGAGCGGGAACTTTCCTACGAGCAGTACTTC	CASRFERELSYEQYF
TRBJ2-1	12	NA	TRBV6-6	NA	TGTGCCAGCAGTTTATACACAGGGAAGGAGTTCTTC	CASSLYTGKEFF
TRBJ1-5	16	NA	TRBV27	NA	TGTGCCAGCAGTTCAGTAGGGAGGATTGGCAATCAGCCCCAGCATTTT	CASSSVGRIGNQPQHF
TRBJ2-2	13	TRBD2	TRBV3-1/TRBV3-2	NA	TGTGCCAGCAGCCGGGGGGGGACCGGGGAGCTGTTTTTT	CASSRGGTGELFF
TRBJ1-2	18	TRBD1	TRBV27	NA	TGTGCCAGCAGTTCCTTCGGGGACAGGGGGTCGGCTAACTATGGCTACACCTTC	CASSSFGDRGSANYGYTF
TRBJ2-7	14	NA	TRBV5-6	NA	TGTGCCAGCAGCTTGGGAGAGGACTACTACGAGCAGTACTTC	CASSLGEDYYEQYF
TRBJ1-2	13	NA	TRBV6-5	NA	TGTGCCAGCAGTTACTCGGAGTCAGTTGGCTACACCTTC	CASSYSESVGYTF
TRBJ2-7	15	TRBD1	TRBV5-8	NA	TGTGCCAGCAACACCCCGGGGACAGGGGGGCGAGAGCAGTACTTC	CASNTPGTGGREQYF
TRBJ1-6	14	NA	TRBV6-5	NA	TGTGCCACCAACTCAGGGGTCCATAGGTCACCCCTCCACTTT	CATNSGVHRSPLHF
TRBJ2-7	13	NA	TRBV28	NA	TGTGCCAGCAGCCTCAGGGGAACCTACGAGCAGTACTTC	CASSLRGTYEQYF
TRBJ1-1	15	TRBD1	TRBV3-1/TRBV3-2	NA	TGTGCCAGCAGCCAAGCCCCGGACAGGGTATTTGAAGCTTTCTTT	CASSQAPDRVFEAFF
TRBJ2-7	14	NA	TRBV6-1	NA	TGTGCCAGCAGTGAAAATGGGCAGAACTACGAGCAGTACTTC	CASSENGQNYEQYF
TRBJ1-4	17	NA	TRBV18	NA	TGTGCCAGCTCACCACCGTCCTTCCGGACAGAGGGAGAAAAACTGTTTTTT	CASSPPSFRTEGEKLFF
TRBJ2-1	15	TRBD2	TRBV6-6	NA	TGTGCCAGCAGTTACGGACTAGCGGGAGCCAATGAGCAGTTCTTC	CASSYGLAGANEQFF
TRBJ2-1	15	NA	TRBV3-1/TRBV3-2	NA	TGTGCCAGCAGCCACGGGTTTTTTGGAGTCAATGAGCAGTTCTTC	CASSHGFFGVNEQFF
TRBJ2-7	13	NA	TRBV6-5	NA	TGTGCCAGCAGTCGACAGGGAGGTGGCGAGCAGTACTTC	CASSRQGGGEQYF
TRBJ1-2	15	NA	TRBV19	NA	TGTGCCAGTAGTATCGACAGGACACGAGGCTATGGCTACACCTTC	CASSIDRTRGYGYTF
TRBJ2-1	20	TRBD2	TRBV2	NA	TGTGCCAGCAGTGGTCCCTCGGGACTAGCGGGGGGGCAGTTAAGGGATGAGCAGTTCTTC	CASSGPSGLAGGQLRDEQFF
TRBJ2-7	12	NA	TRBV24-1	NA	TGTGCCACCAGTGATCGGGGGTACGAGCAGTACTTC	CATSDRGYEQYF
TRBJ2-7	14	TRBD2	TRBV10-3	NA	TGTGCCATCAGGCCTAGCGGGTGGGTTTACGAGCAGTACTTC	CAIRPSGWVYEQYF
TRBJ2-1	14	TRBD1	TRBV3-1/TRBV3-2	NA	TGTGCCAGCAGCCAGCAGAGGACAGGGGATGAGCAGTTCTTC	CASSQQRTGDEQFF
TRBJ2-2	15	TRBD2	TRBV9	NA	TGTGCCAGCAGCCCAGAAGGGAGGGTCACCGGGGAGCTGTTTTTT	CASSPEGRVTGELFF
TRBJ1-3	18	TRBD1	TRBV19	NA	TGTGCCAGTAGTATGGACCCGGGACAGGCGGTCTCTGGAAACACCATATATTTT	CASSMDPGQAVSGNTIYF
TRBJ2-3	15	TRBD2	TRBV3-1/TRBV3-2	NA	TGTGCCAGCAGCCCCACTAGCGGGGGCACAGATACGCAGTATTTT	CASSPTSGGTDTQYF
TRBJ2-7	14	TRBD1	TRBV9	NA	TGTGCCAGCAGCGTAGATGGACAGGGCTACGAGCAGTACTTC	CASSVDGQGYEQYF
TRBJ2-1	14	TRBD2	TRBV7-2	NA	TGTGCCAGCAGCTTAGGGCTAGCGGGAAACGGGCAGTTCTTC	CASSLGLAGNGQFF
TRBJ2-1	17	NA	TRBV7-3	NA	TGTGCCAGCAGCCCTAATGGTGCGGGGGCCCGTACGAATGAGCAGTTCTTC	CASSPNGAGARTNEQFF